Listed below are T cell receptor beta chains from one sample, sequenced in a study of shared clonotypes between healthy human individuals. Measured with immunoSEQ multiplex PCR; TCRdb has only the in-frame clones, and not every one. The sample shows over a million clones, approximately 96% of them seen only once. The sequenced sample was naive CD4+ T cells sorted from blood. The receptors here all came from a young man in good health. Each CDR3 is given with its conserved first and last residue. The D gene is left open where the match is weak. Some rows have no size entry. The others give once, few or many, or a class for an expanded clone.

d_gene	j_gene	v_gene	abundance	CDR3nt	CDR3aa
.	TRBJ2-7	TRBV19	.	TGTGCCAGTAGTCCCAGGGGGAGACTAGTAGCCTACGAGCAGTACTTC	CASSPRGRLVAYEQYF
.	TRBJ2-5	TRBV12-5	.	TGTCATAGAGATGAAGCAGGGGAGACCCAGTACTTC	CHRDEAGETQYF
.	TRBJ1-5	TRBV19	.	TGTGCCAGTAGTTTAGACGGGAGTAGCAATCAGCCCCAGCATTTT	CASSLDGSSNQPQHF
.	TRBJ2-7	TRBV6-6	.	TGTGCCAGCATGGTCGCAGAAGGGTACGAGCAGTACTTC	CASMVAEGYEQYF
.	TRBJ2-7	TRBV7-6	.	TGTGCCAGCAGCTCCCTAGTCTACGAGCAGTACTTC	CASSSLVYEQYF
.	TRBJ2-1	TRBV29-1	.	TGCAGCGTGAAGGTGGCGGAGAATGAGCAGTTCTTC	CSVKVAENEQFF
.	TRBJ2-5	TRBV5-1	.	TGCGCCAGCAAGGGACTGACAAGCCAAGAGACCCAGTACTTC	CASKGLTSQETQYF
TRBD1	TRBJ2-7	TRBV5-1	.	TGCGCCAGCAGCCGGGGACAGGGTTTTGACGAGCAGTACTTC	CASSRGQGFDEQYF
TRBD2	TRBJ2-3	TRBV10-3	once	TGTGCCATCACTAACTCGGGAGGAACAGATACGCAGTATTTT	CAITNSGGTDTQYF
.	TRBJ2-7	TRBV28	.	TGTGCCAGCAGTTTATGGCAGGATCTCTCCTACGAGCAGTACTTC	CASSLWQDLSYEQYF
TRBD1	TRBJ2-7	TRBV18	.	TGTGCCAGCTCACCCCTGCCGGGACAGGGGGCGGCCTACGAGCAGTACTTC	CASSPLPGQGAAYEQYF
TRBD2	TRBJ2-1	TRBV6-5	.	TGTGCCAGCATTTTGACTAGCGGGAGTGGTAATGAGCAGTTCTTC	CASILTSGSGNEQFF
.	TRBJ1-3	TRBV5-4	.	TGTGCCAGCAGCTTGGGAAGCGGGATGGGAAACACCATATATTTT	CASSLGSGMGNTIYF
.	TRBJ2-3	TRBV29-1	.	TGCAGCGTAGGGGGACCCACAGATACGCAGTATTTT	CSVGGPTDTQYF
.	TRBJ2-7	TRBV10-3	.	TGTGCCATCAGTGAGTCGCGAGGGCACTACTCCTACGAGCAGTACTTC	CAISESRGHYSYEQYF
TRBD1	TRBJ1-1	TRBV25-1	.	TGTGCCAGCCGGGACAGGGCCATCCCGACTGAAGCTTTCTTT	CASRDRAIPTEAFF